These 16 T cell receptor beta chains were all obtained from the same sample, sequenced in a study of cytomegalovirus exposure and HLA in healthy donors. PCR primers comprised 60 Vbeta and 13 Jbeta primers. TCRdb keeps only in-frame clones here, not all; method: immunoSEQ multiplex PCR. Found here are around 140,000 clones, about 80% of them singletons; the top ten hold approximately 4.1%. The sample was PBMCs. These receptors all come from a middle-aged man in good health and CMV-seronegative.

The chain couples TRBV19 to TRBJ2-6; D may be TRBD1 (6 bases). This CDR3 contains 14 residues. From germline, CDR1 is LNHDA and CDR2 SQIVND (reference sequence). Trimming took off 7 bases at V and 0 bases at J, with 7 bases between the two ends. The CDR3 nucleotides read TGTGCCAGTAAGGACAGCTCTGGGGCCAACGTCCTGACTTTC. It yields the protein CASKDSSGANVLTF.

The V and J genes are TRBV7-8 and TRBJ1-1; D remains unclear. CDR3 length: 16 amino acids. Germline V gene data show CDR1 as SGHVS and CDR2 as FQNEAQ. Trimming took off 1 base at V and 5 bases at J, with 17 bases between the two ends. CDR3 region: CASSLGLSNVGTEAFF. As DNA, the CDR3 is TGTGCCAGCAGCTTAGGGCTATCAAACGTCGGGACTGAAGCTTTCTTT.

The V and J genes are TRBV14 and TRBJ2-1, with 11 bases aligning to TRBD2. J was trimmed by 7 bases and V by 5 bases; bases with no gene match: 10. Germline CDR1 SGHDN, CDR2 FVKESK. The CDR3 runs 16 residues. In DNA, the CDR3 is TGTGCCAGCAGCGTCCGACTAGCGGGGTTGGGTAATGAGCAGTTCTTC. This translates into CASSVRLAGLGNEQFF.

The rearrangement links TRBV6-6 to TRBJ2-5, with no clear D. The CDR3 runs to 15 residues. Germline values: CDR1 MNHNY, CDR2 SVGAGI (reference sequence). Trimming pared 2 bases from V and 5 bases from J, leaving 15 bases between. This CDR3 reads CASSYAPVAGETQYF. DNA of the CDR3: TGTGCCAGCAGTTACGCCCCGGTAGCTGGGGAGACCCAGTACTTC.

The chain combines TRBV27 with TRBJ2-1; 7 positions match TRBD2. CDR3 size: 13 residues. V was clipped by 6 bases and J by 3 bases; unmatched bases: 2. Germline CDR1 is MNHEY and CDR2 is SMNVEV (reference sequence). Written as DNA, the CDR3 is TGTGCCAGCAGGCGGGGGAACTACAATGAGCAGTTCTTC. This gives the protein CASRRGNYNEQFF.

The chain carries TRBV10-3 and TRBJ2-7, with TRBD1 matching 7 bases. Germline assignment: CDR1 ENHRY and CDR2 SYGVKD. CDR3 length equals 12 residues. V lost 6 bases to trimming and J lost 2 bases; unmatched junction nucleotides: 1. The CDR3 bases are TGTGCCATCAGGGGACAGACCTACGAGCAGTACTTC. Translation gives CAIRGQTYEQYF.

The chain combines TRBV6-1 with TRBJ1-3, with D possibly matching TRBD1 (5 bases). Trimming removed 9 bases at V and 3 bases at J, with 15 bases between. The CDR3 spans 14 residues. CDR1 is MNHNS, CDR2 SASEGT, per germline. The CDR3 loop reads CASEADRIGNTIYF. In DNA form, the CDR3 reads TGTGCCAGTGAGGCCGACAGAATTGGAAACACCATATATTTT.

The chain couples TRBV19 to TRBJ2-2, with D maybe TRBD2 (6 bases). The CDR3 covers 16 residues. The V gene lost 3 bases and the J gene lost 5 bases, with 16 bases spanning the gap. CDR1 and CDR2 from the germline V gene are LNHDA and SQIVND (reference sequence). The CDR3 DNA reads TGTGCCAGTAGTATCGGGGGTAGCGGAGGGACCGGGGAGCTGTTTTTT. Residues: CASSIGGSGGTGELFF.

The V and J genes are TRBV5-1 and TRBJ1-2; tentatively, D is TRBD1 (5 bases). The CDR3 runs to 15 residues. Germline loops: CDR1 SGHRS, CDR2 YFSETQ. V lost 4 bases and J lost 0, with 13 bases in between. Written as DNA, the CDR3 is TGCGCCAGCAGCCCGACGGCGGACACTAACTATGGCTACACCTTC. Translated, it gives CASSPTADTNYGYTF.

The chain combines TRBV19 with TRBJ2-3, with 7 nucleotides matching TRBD2. This CDR3 comprises 14 residues. The germline V gene encodes CDR1 LNHDA and CDR2 SQIVND (reference sequence). V shed 7 bases, J shed 1 base, and the junction held 5 bases outside the gene matches. In DNA, the CDR3 is TGTGCCAGTAATCTCACTAGCGGCACAGATACGCAGTATTTT. Its translation is CASNLTSGTDTQYF.

In DNA, the CDR3 is TGTGCCACGCTGACTGGGAGCTCCTACAATGAGCAGTTCTTC. Its protein product is CATLTGSSYNEQFF. The chain links TRBV2 to TRBJ2-1; D is possibly TRBD2 (5 bases). Deletions cut 10 bases from V and 0 bases from J, with 13 bases between. Germline V gives CDR1 SNHLY, CDR2 FYNNEI. This CDR3 is built from 14 residues.

The V call is TRBV29-1, the J call TRBJ1-3, with TRBD1 matching 9 bases. The CDR3 length is 17 residues. Trimming at V came to 8 bases and at J to 0 bases, leaving 14 bases not matched to a gene. Per germline, CDR1 SQVTM and CDR2 ANQGSEA. The CDR3: CSPEVGTGPSSGNTIYF. The CDR3 DNA follows: TGCAGCCCTGAAGTCGGGACAGGGCCGAGCTCTGGAAACACCATATATTTT.

J is TRBJ2-2 and V is TRBV9; 9 bases are a match to TRBD2. Losses at the gene ends were 7 bases for V and 5 bases for J; bases not matched to a gene: 3. This CDR3 comprises 13 residues. In germline, CDR1 is SGDLS, CDR2 YYNGEE. CDR3 sequence: CASSLAGTGELFF. CDR3 sequence (DNA): TGTGCCAGCTCCCTAGCGGGGACCGGGGAGCTGTTTTTT.

The rearrangement links TRBV5-1 to TRBJ1-1, with D possibly TRBD1 on 6 matching bases. Trimming stripped 1 base from V and 2 bases from J, with 12 bases between. Germline CDR1 SGHRS, CDR2 YFSETQ. The CDR3 covers 15 residues. CDR3 amino acids: CASSLLGAINTEAFF. In nucleotides, the CDR3 is TGCGCCAGCAGCTTGCTGGGGGCAATTAACACTGAAGCTTTCTTT.

J is TRBJ1-3 and V is TRBV29-1; D ambiguous. The CDR3 has 15 residues. The V and J ends lost 2 bases and 0 bases respectively, with 11 bases between them. Germline V gene data show CDR1 as SQVTM and CDR2 as ANQGSEA. CDR3 residues: CSVEYAAGSGNTIYF. For the CDR3, the DNA is TGCAGCGTTGAATATGCGGCGGGCTCTGGAAACACCATATATTTT.

The rearrangement joins TRBV21-1 to TRBJ2-3; whether TRBD2, the table's D call, matches the DNA was not checked. TRBV21-1 is shown as a pseudogene. This CDR3 is 16 amino acids long. CDR3 nucleotides: TGTGCCAGCAGCAACAACGGGGGAGACTTCACAGATACGCAGTATTTT. Translation: CASSNNGGDFTDTQYF.